Listed below are T cell receptor beta chains from one sample, sequenced in a study of CXCR3-negative and CXCR3-positive naive CD8 T cells. TCRdb re-analyzed the 5' RACE reads; it lists each CDR3 protein once, without DNA. Its table records around 140,000 distinct CDR3 sequences. Sequences were obtained from naive CXCR3+ CD8+ T cells from blood. The receptors were gathered from a human donor in good health. Some clones in this sample may be carry-over from other donors' samples. Each CDR3 is given with its conserved first and last residue. Fields, in order: J gene, V gene, CDR3 protein.

J: TRBJ2-5; V: TRBV14; CDR3: CASSQWSREETQYF
J: TRBJ1-3; V: TRBV4-1; CDR3: CASSPPGQGAGGNTIYF
J: TRBJ2-7; V: TRBV20-1; CDR3: CSARDLSPRVGVDEQYF
J: TRBJ2-1; V: TRBV14; CDR3: CASSLLAGLSYNEQFF
J: TRBJ2-2; V: TRBV7-6; CDR3: CASSVQGIPSTGELFF
J: TRBJ1-2; V: TRBV13; CDR3: CASSFPGSPYGYTF
J: TRBJ2-1; V: TRBV18; CDR3: CASSERDRGNEQFF
J: TRBJ2-2; V: TRBV24-1; CDR3: CATSRTSGDTGELFF
J: TRBJ2-7; V: TRBV5-6; CDR3: CASSFPGTGHEQYF
J: TRBJ2-1; V: TRBV20-1; CDR3: CSGDGSSYNEQFF
J: TRBJ2-3; V: TRBV29-1; CDR3: CSASSGGTDTQYF
J: TRBJ2-7; V: TRBV27; CDR3: CASSPTWVHEQYF
J: TRBJ1-5; V: TRBV29-1; CDR3: CSVEDPSSPGQPQHF
J: TRBJ2-5; V: TRBV7-9; CDR3: CASSPDGERETQYF
J: TRBJ2-1; V: TRBV7-9; CDR3: CASSWLGSGNYNEQFF
J: TRBJ2-5; V: TRBV7-6; CDR3: CASRDRGETQYF
J: TRBJ2-1; V: TRBV12-3/TRBV12-4; CDR3: CASSRGLAGANEQFF
J: TRBJ2-1; V: TRBV28; CDR3: CASSLPPPLEGYNEQFF
J: TRBJ1-5; V: TRBV12-3/TRBV12-4; CDR3: CASSFVEGRQPQHF
J: TRBJ1-1; V: TRBV7-9; CDR3: CASSPSGSGVPEAFF
J: TRBJ2-1; V: TRBV6-5; CDR3: CASSYGPGTPSYNEQFF
J: TRBJ2-3; V: TRBV29-1; CDR3: CSVAWTGLPTDTQYF
J: TRBJ2-1; V: TRBV27; CDR3: CASSPLPRRASSYNEQFF
J: TRBJ2-4; V: TRBV7-8; CDR3: CASSSPEGGRNIQYF
J: TRBJ2-1; V: TRBV19; CDR3: CASSILGLAGTSSYNEQFF
J: TRBJ2-7; V: TRBV5-1; CDR3: CASSPATYEQYF
J: TRBJ1-2; V: TRBV13; CDR3: CASSSHEGPNYGYTF
J: TRBJ2-1; V: TRBV7-2; CDR3: CASSLAPKIVIRREQFF
J: TRBJ2-3; V: TRBV15; CDR3: CATSRGLSHTDTQYF
J: TRBJ2-1; V: TRBV20-1; CDR3: CSAPGQGLDNNEQFF
J: TRBJ1-1; V: TRBV25-1; CDR3: CASSIQGTDTEAFF
J: TRBJ1-1; V: TRBV7-9; CDR3: CASSLTLGPTEAFF
J: TRBJ2-1; V: TRBV7-9; CDR3: CASSLVLGIYEQFF
J: TRBJ2-1; V: TRBV15; CDR3: CATSRSTGTPRGQFF
J: TRBJ1-6; V: TRBV28; CDR3: CATVGGPGISPLHF
J: TRBJ2-3; V: TRBV18; CDR3: CASSPGPGRHTDTQYF
J: TRBJ1-4; V: TRBV12-5; CDR3: CASGLGAGQGPNEKLFF
J: TRBJ1-2; V: TRBV9; CDR3: CASSASQGAYGYTF
J: TRBJ2-3; V: TRBV13; CDR3: CASSFGGRTDTQYF
J: TRBJ2-7; V: TRBV5-4; CDR3: CASSLMGLGNYEQYF